This T cell receptor beta chain was captured by sequencing in a study of blood T cell repertoires in COVID-19. About the research overall: The United States, Italy and Spain were the sources of the acute and convalescent COVID-19 samples. The analysed material was cDNA or gDNA that came from T cells, B-cell-depleted T cells, or PBMCs.

Germline assignment: CDR1 MNHEY and CDR2 SVGAGI. V was clipped by 5 bases and J by 2 bases, with 13 bases between them. The CDR3 length is 14 residues. Under the authors' procedure: Quantification of nucleated cells was approximated via reference gene primer amplification. TCRdb's table, derived via immunoSEQ multiplex PCR, lists solely in-frame clones and lacks some. The V and J calls and clone size come from that table; D and trimming were worked out from the DNA. The table has approximately 180,000 clones, 80% to 90% seen once. The sample was peripheral blood. The sequence came from a human donor with active or convalescent COVID-19. The donor label of this sample is uncertain. This chain joins TRBV6-5 and TRBJ2-7; perhaps TRBD2 as D (5 bases). CDR3 DNA: TGTGCCAGCAGTCGCCTGCGGGCTACCTACGAGCAGTACTTC. Its translation is CASSRLRATYEQYF.